The TCR beta chain under discussion was sequenced for a study of cytomegalovirus exposure and HLA in healthy donors. Primers included in the PCR were 60 Vbeta and 13 Jbeta primers. TCRdb's table, derived via immunoSEQ multiplex PCR, lists solely in-frame clones and lacks some. The profile shows around 120,000 clones, 74% of them singletons. From germline, CDR1 is MNHEY and CDR2 SMNVEV (reference sequence). V dropped 6 bases and J dropped 14; count of bases not matched to a gene: 13. The CDR3 is made up of 15 amino acids. This clone occurred a few times. Antigen specificity is unknown. Study outcomes and limitations: It was assumed in the presence/absence analyses that sequencing depth was roughly uniform across donors. In all likelihood, a cluster of highly shared sequence variants was a sequencing artifact. Being productive about 87% or about 30% of the time was typical of most TCR beta V segments in an earlier analysis. TCR sequences were mostly rare, though some public TCRs occurred in many donors.

Sequencing used PBMCs. The chain recombines TRBV27 with TRBJ2-1; TRBD2 matches 13 bases. The receptor comes from a man in his forties or fifties in good health and CMV-seropositive. CDR3 region: CASRLTSGGAMGEFF. The CDR3 DNA reads as TGTGCCAGCAGATTAACTAGCGGGGGGGCTATGGGTGAGTTCTTC.